This T cell receptor (beta chain) stems from a study of blood T cell repertoires in COVID-19. As for the study in general: COVID-19 samples from acute and convalescent phases originated in the United States, Italy and Spain. PBMCs, B-cell-depleted T cells, or T cells provided the cDNA or gDNA that made up the material.

Original processing notes: Amplification of reference gene primers was used by the study to estimate nucleated cell counts. The method was immunoSEQ multiplex PCR; TCRdb's version includes in-frame clones alone and lacks a portion of them. That table is the source of V, J and clone size, and D and trimming were worked out from the DNA. The data show roughly 84,000 clones, roughly 80% seen once. With V trimmed by 3 bases and J by 0 bases, 8 bases remained unmatched. The V gene's germline CDR1 is MGHRA and CDR2 YSYEKL. The CDR3 loop spans 17 amino acids. The V call is TRBV4-1, the J call TRBJ2-3, with TRBD2 identical over 8 bases. Sequencing input: peripheral blood. This sequence was found in a woman in her 50s with acute or convalescent COVID-19. CDR3 DNA: TGCGCCAGCAGCCAGGGGGTGCTAGCGGGTAGCACAGATACGCAGTATTTT. Translation: CASSQGVLAGSTDTQYF.